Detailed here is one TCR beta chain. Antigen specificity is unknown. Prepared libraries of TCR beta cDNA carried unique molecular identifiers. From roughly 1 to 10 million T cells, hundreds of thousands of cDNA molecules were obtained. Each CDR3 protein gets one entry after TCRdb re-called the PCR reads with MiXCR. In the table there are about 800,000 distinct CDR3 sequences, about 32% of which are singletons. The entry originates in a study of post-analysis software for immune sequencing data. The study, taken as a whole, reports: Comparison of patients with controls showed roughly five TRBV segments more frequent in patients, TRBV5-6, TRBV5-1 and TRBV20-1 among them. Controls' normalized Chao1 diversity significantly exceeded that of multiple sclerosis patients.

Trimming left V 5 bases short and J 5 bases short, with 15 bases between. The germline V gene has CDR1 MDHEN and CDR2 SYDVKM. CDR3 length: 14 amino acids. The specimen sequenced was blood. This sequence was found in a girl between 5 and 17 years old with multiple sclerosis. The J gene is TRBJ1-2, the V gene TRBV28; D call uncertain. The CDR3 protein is CASSRQLLEYGYTF. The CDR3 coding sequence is TGTGCCAGCAGTCGACAACTACTAGAATATGGCTACACCTTC.